The present T cell receptor (beta chain) was sequenced within a study of T cell responses to AZD1222 COVID-19 vaccine. The method was immunoSEQ multiplex PCR; TCRdb's version includes in-frame clones alone and lacks a portion of them. The table includes some 150,000 clones, around 88% detected once. CDR1 and CDR2 from the germline V gene are KGHSH and LQKENI. The CDR3 is made up of 20 amino acids. J lost 4 bases, V lost 4 bases, and 20 bases had no gene match. The sequence derives from an adult in good health. The material sequenced was peripheral blood, taken on day 0 of AZD1222 vaccination. The chain carries TRBV18 and TRBJ2-2; 8 bases are shared with TRBD1. CDR3 region: CASSLSPPWERTGLTGELFF. The CDR3 DNA is TGTGCCAGCTCACTTTCGCCACCTTGGGAACGGACAGGGCTCACCGGGGAGCTGTTTTTT.